The 30 T cell receptor beta chains listed next were all sequenced from one sample in a study of tumor and adjacent non-tumor tissue in lung cancer (dated by TCRdb to about 2018). RNA was isolated from bulk, unsorted tissue, and RNA quality was assessed with a NanoDrop ND-1000 and an Agilent 2100. The normal lung samples consisted of distant non-tumor tissue collected more than 3 cm from the tumor edge. Library method: multiplex PCR. Sequencing instrument: Illumina HiSeq 2500. TCRbeta libraries were constructed through three rounds of nested PCR with primers (Table S4) according to protocols modified from ARM-PCR. Using fastp trimming at Q25 and MiXCR clonotype assembly, TCRdb reanalyzed the public sequencing data and kept in-frame beta chains. Each record represents a unique CDR3 protein, reported with the most common genes and DNA among its rows. This sample comprises nearly 50,000 distinct CDR3 sequences, around 64% of them detected only once. The ten top clones hold about 32% of the sample.

The sample comprised distant non-tumor lung tissue. Receptors originate from a woman aged 70-85 years with non-small cell lung cancer.

This clonotype was counted ten times or more. The chain employs TRBV5-1 and TRBJ2-3, with 7 bases that match TRBD2. V trimming: 6 bases; J trimming: 4 bases; junction bases outside the gene matches: 5. The germline V gene encodes CDR1 SGHRS and CDR2 YFSETQ. CDR3 size: 13 residues. The CDR3 reads CASTGGGADTQYF. The CDR3, as DNA: TGCGCCAGCACCGGGGGAGGGGCAGATACGCAGTATTTT.

With respect to this clonotype: A read error is possible here, since a much larger clone lies one base away. The CDR3 sequence is CASSLELTSGSHNGQFF. CDR3 nucleotides: TGTGCCAGCAGCTTAGAGTTGACTAGCGGGAGCCACAATGGGCAGTTCTTC. The chain recombines TRBV11-3 with TRBJ2-1; 12 bases are shared with TRBD2. CDR1 is SGHNT and CDR2 is YENEEA in the germline V gene. The CDR3 covers 17 residues.

A note on this clonotype: One junction end disagrees with the germline gene, perhaps due to a read error. V is TRBV29-1 and J is TRBJ1-5, with D maybe TRBD1 (5 bases). Germline V CDR1 and CDR2: SQVTM, ANQGSEA. The CDR3 runs 15 residues. The CDR3 DNA is TGCAGCGTTGTTCCCCAGGGCTATAGCAATAAGCCCCAGCATTTT. Its protein is CSVVPQGYSNKPQHF. Looking up the rest from reference TRBV29-1 and TRBJ1-5 gives the full variable domain: SAVISQKPSRDICQRGTSLTIQCQVDSQVTMMFWYRQQPGQSLTLIATANQGSEATYESGFVIDKFPISRPNLTFSTLTVSNMSPEDSSIYLCSVVPQGYSNKPQHFGDGTRLSIL.

The chain combines TRBV6-1 with TRBJ2-1, with D perhaps TRBD1 or TRBD2 (6 bases each). Trimming left V 6 bases short and J 6 bases short, with 18 bases between. The CDR3 has 15 amino acids. CDR1 is MNHNS, CDR2 SASEGT, per germline. The CDR3 spells CASRLEGGPFNEQFF. The CDR3 DNA reads TGTGCCAGCAGACTAGAGGGGGGACCTTTCAATGAGCAGTTCTTC.

This clonotype was counted a few times. A much more abundant neighbour one base away suggests this may be a read error. The chain carries TRBV6-2 or TRBV6-3 and TRBJ1-6, with D unresolved. The germline gives CDR1 MNHEY, CDR2 SVGEGT. The CDR3 contains 14 residues. The CDR3 nucleotides read TGTACCAGCAGTTACGAGGGAAGGAGATCACCCCTCCACTTT. Its protein is CTSSYEGRRSPLHF.

A note on this clonotype: A clone one base away is much larger, so this may be a read error. The gene calls are TRBV20-1 and TRBJ1-6; a possible D gene is TRBD1 (6 bases). CDR1 and CDR2 (germline): DFQATT, SNEGSKA (reference sequence). The CDR3 has 13 amino acids. The germline V and J ends were trimmed by 4 bases and 6 bases, with 10 bases remaining between them. The CDR3 DNA reads as TGCAGTGCTAACCCAGGGGTTAATTCACCCCTCCACTTT. Translating gives CSANPGVNSPLHF.

This clonotype has just a few counts. Being one base from a much bigger clone, this may be a read error. The conserved closing phenylalanine or tryptophan is absent in this CDR3, likely reflecting a read error. This sequence joins TRBV6-2 or TRBV6-3 and TRBJ2-1, with TRBD2 matching 14 bases. V shed 7 bases, J shed 0 bases, and the junction held 8 bases outside the gene matches. The CDR3 runs to 18 residues. Germline assignment: CDR1 MNHEY and CDR2 SVGEGT. The CDR3 loop is CASTPGTSGGSSYNEQFS. DNA for the CDR3: TGTGCCAGCACTCCCGGGACTAGCGGGGGCAGCTCCTACAATGAGCAGTTCTCC.

In the case of this clonotype: The junction and the germline gene differ at one end; a read error may be behind it. This chain links TRBV11-3 with TRBJ1-1, with D maybe TRBD1 (6 bases). The CDR3 is made up of 14 amino acids. Germline assignment: CDR1 SGHNT and CDR2 YENEEA. CDR3 sequence (DNA): TGTGCCAGCAGCTCAGAACAGGGCTACACTAAAGCTTTCTTT. Its translation is CASSSEQGYTKAFF.

The sample holds many counts of this clonotype. V usage is TRBV4-1 and J usage is TRBJ1-2; D remains ambiguous. The length of the CDR3 is 17 residues. Trimming shortened V by 2 bases and J by 1 base, and 17 bases separated the two germline ends. CDR1 MGHRA and CDR2 YSYEKL come from the germline V gene. The CDR3 loop is CASSQSTAVPLNYGYTF. The CDR3 DNA reads as TGCGCCAGCAGCCAATCAACCGCAGTTCCCCTTAACTATGGCTACACCTTC.

This chain links TRBV20-1 with TRBJ1-1; D perhaps matches TRBD1 (5 bases). The CDR3 extends over 14 amino acids. V lost 4 bases, J lost 2 bases, and 14 bases lay in between. Germline V lookup: CDR1 DFQATT, CDR2 SNEGSKA (reference sequence). Here the CDR3 DNA reads TGCAGTGCTAATTTCGTTGGGGGAAACACTGAAGCTTTCTTT. It yields the protein CSANFVGGNTEAFF.

As for this clonotype: This may arise from a read error, as a much more abundant clone is one base away. The V gene is TRBV28, the J gene TRBJ1-2, with unresolved D. The CDR3 is 16 amino acids. The germline V gene has CDR1 MDHEN and CDR2 SYDVKM. V was pared by 2 bases and J by 0 bases, with 13 bases between. Written as DNA, the CDR3 is TGTGCCAGCAGTTTACTTTTCGAGAGAACTAACTATGGCTACACCTTC. Translating gives CASSLLFERTNYGYTF.

This clonotype was counted many times. The chain couples TRBV5-1 to TRBJ1-1; D may be TRBD1 (6 bases). Germline CDR1 SGHRS, CDR2 YFSETQ. The length of the CDR3 is 15 residues. Trimming shortened V by 0 bases and J by 6 bases, and 15 bases separated the two germline ends. The CDR3 nucleotides read TGCGCCAGCAGCTTGGATCCGTACAGGGATCCTGAAGCTTTCTTT. It is translated as CASSLDPYRDPEAFF.

Concerning this clonotype: As the CDR3 is not closed by the conserved phenylalanine or tryptophan, this likely results from a read error. J is TRBJ1-2 and V is TRBV6-5; no definite D call. This CDR3 is built from 13 residues. Deletions cut 0 bases from V and 5 bases from J, with 7 bases between. Per germline, CDR1 MNHEY and CDR2 SVGAGI. The CDR3 is CASSYSAVYGYTL. CDR3 sequence (DNA): TGTGCCAGCAGTTACTCTGCGGTGTATGGCTACACCCTC.

The rearrangement joins TRBV28 to TRBJ2-7; tentative D call: TRBD2 (6 bases). Germline assignment: CDR1 MDHEN and CDR2 SYDVKM. CDR3 length: 15 residues. V lost 5 bases to trimming and J lost 5 bases, with 19 bases between them. CDR3 protein: CASSPPVGGADEQYF. The CDR3 nucleotides are TGTGCCAGCAGTCCCCCCGTGGGGGGTGCAGACGAGCAGTACTTC. Complete variable domain (other parts from reference TRBV28 and TRBJ2-7): DVKVTQSSRYLVKRTGEKVFLECVQDMDHENMFWYRQDPGLGLRLIYFSYDVKMKEKGDIPEGYSVSREKKERFSLILESASTNQTSMYLCASSPPVGGADEQYFGPGTRLTVT.

In the case of this clonotype: In this CDR3 the conserved last residue, phenylalanine or tryptophan, is missing, so a read error is likely. The chain carries TRBV29-1 and TRBJ2-1, with a weak D call TRBD1 (5 bases). Trimming shortened V by 6 bases and J by 4 bases, and 10 bases separated the two germline ends. The CDR3 contains 12 residues. Germline CDR1 SQVTM, CDR2 ANQGSEA. The CDR3 protein is CSVESGYNEQFL. The CDR3 region has the DNA TGCAGCGTAGAGTCAGGGTACAATGAGCAGTTCTTA.

The chain links TRBV7-3 to TRBJ2-2, with D possibly being TRBD1 (5 bases). Germline CDR1 SGHTA, CDR2 FQGTGA. The CDR3 has 18 amino acids. Between the trimmed V and J ends, which lost 1 base and 1 base, there was a span of 16 bases. CDR3 DNA: TGTGCCAGCAGCTTAAACGTTGGGGCACAGCTGAACACCGGGGAGCTGTTTTTT. This encodes CASSLNVGAQLNTGELFF.

To note about this clonotype: This sequence may be a read error, since a much larger clone differs from it by one base. V and J are TRBV5-4 and TRBJ2-1; D not certain. The length of the CDR3 is 15 residues. The germline V gene has CDR1 SGHNT and CDR2 YYREEE (reference sequence). The CDR3 coding sequence is TGTGCCAGCAGCTTGCCGGGCCTCAACTACAATGAGCAGATCTTC. Encoded protein: CASSLPGLNYNEQIF.

The CDR3 sequence: CASSFGFYTEAFF. The CDR3 DNA reads TGTGCCAGCAGCTTTGGTTTTTACACTGAAGCTTTCTTT. The rearrangement links TRBV5-6 to TRBJ1-1; D is unresolved. The CDR3 length is 13 residues. Trimming left V 2 bases short and J 3 bases short, with 8 bases between. CDR1 is SGHDT and CDR2 is YYEEEE in the germline V gene. Complete variable domain (other parts from reference TRBV5-6 and TRBJ1-1): DAGVTQSPTHLIKTRGQQVTLRCSPKSGHDTVSWYQQALGQGPQFIFQYYEEEERQRGNFPDRFSGHQFPNYSSELNVNALLLGDSALYLCASSFGFYTEAFFGQGTRLTVV.

In regard to this clonotype: Without the conserved terminal phenylalanine or tryptophan, this CDR3 likely stems from a read error. The chain uses TRBV29-1 and TRBJ2-7, with D unresolved. This CDR3 is built from 14 residues. V lost 7 bases and J lost 6, with 22 bases in between. CDR1 is SQVTM, CDR2 ANQGSEA, per germline. CDR3 protein: CSAQIQRGTSEQYY. The CDR3 nucleotides read TGCAGCGCACAAATCCAGCGCGGTACATCCGAGCAGTACTAC.

This clonotype was picked up many times. V gene TRBV30 combines with J gene TRBJ1-2, with D perhaps TRBD1 (5 bases). The germline V and J ends were trimmed by 0 bases and 7 bases, with 12 bases remaining between them. The germline V gene encodes CDR1 GTSNPN and CDR2 SVGIG (reference sequence). This CDR3 has 13 residues. CDR3 region: CAWSVETERGYTF. The CDR3 DNA follows: TGTGCCTGGAGTGTAGAGACAGAACGTGGCTACACCTTC.

This clonotype was counted at least ten times. This chain uses TRBV5-5 with TRBJ2-1; 7 nucleotides agree with TRBD1. Germline-derived CDR1 and CDR2 are SGHKS and YYEKEE (reference sequence). Unmatched junction bases numbered 4, after V lost 4 bases and J lost 0 bases. The CDR3 totals 15 residues. CDR3 bases: TGTGCCAGCAGCCCTGGACAGGTCTCCTACAATGAGCAGTTCTTC. It yields the protein CASSPGQVSYNEQFF.

The J gene is TRBJ2-1, the V gene TRBV2, with D maybe TRBD2 (6 bases). This CDR3 has 13 residues. The V and J ends lost 9 bases and 8 bases respectively, with 17 bases between them. CDR1 and CDR2 from the germline V gene are SNHLY and FYNNEI. Here the CDR3 DNA reads TGTGCCAGGAGCCGGGACTCCGTCGATGAGCAGTTCTTC. It translates to CARSRDSVDEQFF.

This clonotype was detected ten times or more. The rearrangement uses TRBV6-1 and TRBJ2-1; 8 bases are shared with TRBD2. Trimming at V came to 7 bases and at J to 12 bases, leaving 8 bases not matched to a gene. CDR1 and CDR2 from the germline V gene are MNHNS and SASEGT. This CDR3 spans 12 amino acids. The chain's CDR3 is CASTLTSGAQFF. CDR3 coding DNA: TGTGCCAGCACCTTAACTAGCGGCGCGCAGTTCTTC.

About this clonotype: Since a much larger clone is just one base distant, this may be a read error. This chain joins TRBV28 and TRBJ2-1; 8 nucleotides line up with TRBD2. V lost 6 bases and J lost 4; bases outside the gene matches: 8. The CDR3 has 15 amino acids. CDR1 is MDHEN, CDR2 SYDVKM, per germline. In nucleotides, the CDR3 is TGTGCCAGCAGATTTCTATCGGGAGGGTACAATGAGCAGTTCTTC. Its translation is CASRFLSGGYNEQFF. Filled out from reference TRBV28 and TRBJ2-1, the complete variable domain reads DVKVTQSSRYLVKRTGEKVFLECVQDMDHENMFWYRQDPGLGLRLIYFSYDVKMKEKGDIPEGYSVSREKKERFSLILESASTNQTSMYLCASRFLSGGYNEQFFGPGTRLTVL.

Worth noting for this clonotype: Since no conserved phenylalanine or tryptophan closes the CDR3, a read error is the likely cause. V and J are TRBV6-1 and TRBJ2-2, with D possibly matching TRBD2 (5 bases). CDR1 and CDR2 from the germline V gene are MNHNS and SASEGT. This CDR3 has 16 amino acids. The V and J ends lost 4 bases and 1 base respectively, with 13 bases between them. CDR3 loop: CASSGRRAVNTGELFY. The DNA of the CDR3 is TGTGCCAGCAGTGGGCGAAGAGCGGTGAACACCGGGGAGCTGTTTTAT.

This clonotype is a singleton in its sample. At one boundary the junction diverges from the germline segment, which might be a read error. The chain joins TRBV5-1 to TRBJ2-7; 7 nucleotides match TRBD1. The germline CDR1 and CDR2 sequences are SGHRS and YFSETQ. The CDR3 has 16 residues. The CDR3 DNA is TGCGTCAGCAGCTTGGACGGACAGGCGAGCTCCTACGAGCAGTACTTC. This translates into CVSSLDGQASSYEQYF.

With regard to this clonotype: Compared with germline, one end of the junction differs, possibly owing to a read error. V is TRBV5-1 and J is TRBJ2-3; 9 nucleotides line up with TRBD1. Germline V lookup: CDR1 SGHRS, CDR2 YFSETQ. CDR3 length: 15 residues. The CDR3 region has the DNA TGCGCCATCAGCCAGGGACAGGGATCCACAGATACGCAGTATTTT. Encoded protein: CAISQGQGSTDTQYF.

As to this clonotype: The junction departs from germline at one end; a sequencing error may be responsible. This chain's CDR3 is CACSDNEQFF. In DNA form, the CDR3 reads TGTGCCTGCAGTGATAATGAGCAGTTCTTC. The gene calls are TRBV28 and TRBJ2-1; D is ambiguous. The CDR3 covers 10 residues. The germline V gene has CDR1 MDHEN and CDR2 SYDVKM.

To note about this clonotype: The CDR3 ends on some other residue instead of the conserved phenylalanine or tryptophan, so this is likely a read error. This sequence joins TRBV11-1 and TRBJ2-1; 11 bases agree with TRBD2. The CDR3 is 17 residues long. The germline gives CDR1 SGHAT, CDR2 FQDESV (reference sequence). CDR3 in DNA: TGTGCCAGCAGCTCCCACCTAGCGGGAGGTTCCTACGATGAGCAGTTCTCC. Translating gives CASSSHLAGGSYDEQFS.

Turning to this clonotype: The junction departs from germline at one end; a sequencing error may be responsible. The rearrangement joins TRBV20-1 to TRBJ2-1; D remains unclear. The CDR3 loop spans 13 amino acids. The germline CDR1 and CDR2 sequences are DFQATT and SNEGSKA (reference sequence). The CDR3, as DNA: TGCAGTGCCCTACCCCTTGTACTGGATGAGCTGTTCTTC. It codes for CSALPLVLDELFF.